This T cell receptor beta chain was profiled in a study of T cell repertoires in cytomegalovirus infection. Background on the study: Public TCR beta signatures indicated both CMV infection and matching HLA type. General observations from the study: Ex vivo responses were dominated by HLA-C-restricted CMV-specific TCR beta clonotypes.

In this sample, this clonotype turned up a few times. What it binds is not known. Trimming took 4 bases from V and 13 from J, leaving 23 bases between them. CDR1 is SEHNR and CDR2 is FQNEAQ in the germline V gene (reference sequence). The CDR3 is made up of 14 amino acids. TCRdb re-analysed the reads in MiXCR, keeping a single row per CDR3 protein. The table has 510,000 or so distinct CDR3 sequences, more than 20% seen once; the top ten hold 13%. Sequenced input: PBMCs. This clonotype was sampled from a human donor in good health (CMV status not recorded). Some clones in this sample may be carry-over from other donors' samples. The chain uses TRBV7-9 and TRBJ2-7; tentative D call: TRBD2 (7 bases). The CDR3 is CASSSKGGRDRVYV. The CDR3 coding sequence is TGTGCCAGCAGCTCCAAGGGGGGGAGGGATCGGGTTTACGTC.